The present T cell receptor (beta chain) was sequenced within a study of TIL therapy for anti-PD-1-resistant metastatic lung cancer. Study-wide results and limits: TIL cultures after expansion showed higher clonality and lower diversity than baseline tumor (median around 6% vs 30%). The cohort had more treatment-naive, never-smoker and oncogene-addicted patients than typical.

The immunoSEQ assay was v3. Clones were sequenced by immunoSEQ multiplex PCR, and TCRdb holds only the in-frame ones, with some missing. Among about 12,000 clones listed, 58% were seen once. The CDR3 totals 13 residues. V lost 4 bases, J lost 5 bases, and 13 bases lay in between. Germline CDR1 and CDR2: SGHNT and YYREEE (reference sequence). Concerning this clone: No antigen is known for it.

Time point meaning: pre-treatment sample, taken before nivolumab and TIL therapy. Most excised metastases sampled were pleural nodules or supraclavicular lymph nodes. Enrollment ran from October 2017 to early 2020. Sequenced material: tumor tissue, taken at baseline. The source of this sequence is a person aged 25 to 79 with non-small cell lung cancer. The genes are TRBV5-4 and TRBJ2-7; D gene unclear. CDR3: CASSVGFRDEQYF. DNA for the CDR3: TGTGCCAGCAGCGTTGGTTTTCGGGACGAGCAGTACTTC.